These 27 T cell receptor beta chains came from one sample sequenced in a study of Graves' ophthalmopathy and Graves' hyperthyroidism. Amplification of TCR beta CDR3 regions used RNA transcripts. HTBI primers primed a first-round RT-PCR, and a second-round multiplex PCR followed. TCRdb re-called the multiplex PCR reads through MiXCR, storing one row per CDR3 protein. The data show about 220,000 distinct CDR3 sequences, 20% to 25% seen once. Sample: peripheral blood. These receptors were taken from a woman in her 50s with Graves' ophthalmopathy.

This clonotype was picked up many times. The V gene is TRBV6-2 or TRBV6-3, the J gene TRBJ1-1, with 7 nucleotides matching TRBD1. The junction had 6 bases not matched to a gene; V was cut back by 2 bases and J by 0 bases. Germline assignment: CDR1 MNHEY and CDR2 SVGEGT. The CDR3 has 16 amino acids. The CDR3 here is CASSYPRGDLNTEAFF. The CDR3 nucleotides read TGTGCCAGCAGTTACCCCAGGGGGGACCTGAACACTGAAGCTTTCTTT.

Ten or more counts support this clonotype. This chain joins TRBV28 and TRBJ2-7; 9 bases align to TRBD2. In germline, CDR1 is MDHEN, CDR2 SYDVKM. Losses at the gene ends were 4 bases for V and 3 bases for J; bases not matched to a gene: 10. This CDR3 comprises 16 residues. This CDR3 is CASSYLRTSEYYEQYF. For the CDR3, the DNA is TGTGCCAGCAGTTATCTTCGGACTAGCGAATACTACGAGCAGTACTTC.

The V and J genes are TRBV20-1 and TRBJ2-1, with D unresolved. There are 18 residues in the CDR3. The V end lost 1 base, the J end lost 3 bases, and 22 bases lay between the germline ends. Looked up from germline, CDR1 is DFQATT and CDR2 is SNEGSKA (reference sequence). The CDR3 protein is CSARVATEVPRYYNEQFF. The CDR3, as DNA: TGCAGTGCTAGAGTAGCCACAGAGGTTCCGAGGTACTACAATGAGCAGTTCTTC.

This clonotype was observed at least ten times. V gene TRBV12-3 or TRBV12-4 combines with J gene TRBJ2-5, with TRBD2 matching over 8 bases. The junction had 10 bases not matched to a gene; V was cut back by 7 bases and J by 3 bases. CDR3 length equals 15 residues. The chain's CDR3 is CASTKGGTREETQYF. The CDR3 coding sequence is TGTGCCAGCACCAAAGGAGGGACTAGGGAAGAGACCCAGTACTTC.

The chain employs TRBV12-3 or TRBV12-4 and TRBJ1-1; the D gene is possibly TRBD1 (5 bases). The CDR3 covers 12 residues. Trimming left V 5 bases short and J 10 bases short, with 14 bases between. The CDR3 DNA reads as TGTGCCAGCAGTGAGGTAACTAGGGGAGCTTTCTTT. Its protein product is CASSEVTRGAFF.

This clonotype was counted ten times or more. The V and J genes are TRBV12-5 and TRBJ2-7; 9 nucleotides line up with TRBD2. Trimming at V came to 0 bases and at J to 0 bases, leaving 18 bases not matched to a gene. The CDR3 length is 21 residues. CDR1 is LGHNT, CDR2 FRNRAP, per germline. The CDR3 coding sequence is TGTGCTAGTGGTTTGGTTTTATCGGTGCTAGCGGGAAAACGGAGCTCCTACGAGCAGTACTTC. This codes for CASGLVLSVLAGKRSSYEQYF.

V gene TRBV18 combines with J gene TRBJ2-1; D remains ambiguous. The CDR3 is made up of 11 amino acids. Germline V lookup: CDR1 KGHSH, CDR2 LQKENI. V was shortened by 5 bases and J by 8 bases, with 7 bases between the two germline ends. The CDR3 DNA follows: TGTGCCAGCTCATCCTCACATGAGCAGTTCTTC. Protein sequence: CASSSSHEQFF.

The chain employs TRBV6-2 or TRBV6-3 and TRBJ1-1, with D maybe TRBD1 (5 bases). Germline V CDR1 and CDR2: MNHEY, SVGEGT. V dropped 2 bases and J dropped 5 bases, with 18 bases sitting between them. CDR3 length equals 16 residues. Here the CDR3 DNA reads TGTGCCAGCAGTTACGGACCGGGCGGGGGGTTGACTGAAGCTTTCTTT. This codes for CASSYGPGGGLTEAFF.

The chain has TRBV12-5 and TRBJ1-2; 7 bases fit TRBD1. Per germline, CDR1 LGHNT and CDR2 FRNRAP. CDR3 length equals 15 residues. Unmatched junction bases numbered 7, after V lost 1 base and J lost 5 bases. CDR3 loop: CASGLGAGTAYGYTF. Here the CDR3 DNA reads TGTGCTAGTGGTTTGGGGGCCGGGACAGCTTATGGCTACACCTTC.

This clonotype was found many times. The rearrangement joins TRBV7-2 to TRBJ2-7; 7 nucleotides match TRBD1. The trim removed 5 bases at V and 4 bases at J, leaving 2 bases unmatched. Germline values: CDR1 SGHTA, CDR2 FQGNSA. This CDR3 spans 12 amino acids. The chain's CDR3 is CASSRTGYEQYF. The CDR3, as DNA: TGTGCCAGCAGCCGGACAGGTTACGAGCAGTACTTC.

This clonotype came up many times. The chain is built from TRBV7-2 and TRBJ2-5, with a weak D call TRBD2 (6 bases). Germline lookup yields CDR1 SGHTA and CDR2 FQGNSA. This CDR3 is built from 16 residues. The ends were cut back, 1 base at V and 7 bases at J, with 19 bases in the middle. The CDR3 is CASSLERLVISGTQYF. The CDR3 DNA is TGTGCCAGCAGCTTAGAGCGACTAGTCATTTCAGGGACCCAGTACTTC.

In this sample, this clonotype turned up many times. The chain combines TRBV4-1 with TRBJ2-5, with TRBD2 matching over 8 bases. The length of the CDR3 is 16 residues. The germline V gene encodes CDR1 MGHRA and CDR2 YSYEKL. Trimming at V came to 0 bases and at J to 7 bases, leaving 10 bases not matched to a gene. Here the CDR3 reads CASSQEPTSAWGTQYF. CDR3 sequence (DNA): TGCGCCAGCAGCCAAGAACCGACTAGCGCATGGGGGACCCAGTACTTC.

This clonotype occurred many times. The rearrangement joins TRBV25-1 to TRBJ1-2, with D possibly matching TRBD1 (6 bases). V was cut by 3 bases and J by 7 bases, with 12 bases left in between. The CDR3 covers 13 residues. Germline-derived CDR1 and CDR2 are MGHDK and SYGVNS. The CDR3 bases are TGTGCCAGCAGTGATTGGGGGGCGAGTGGCTACACCTTC. Protein: CASSDWGASGYTF.

The CDR3 is CASSWTGLWSNQPQHF. DNA for the CDR3: TGTGCCAGCAGTTGGACAGGGTTGTGGAGCAATCAGCCCCAGCATTTT. The chain is built from TRBV2 and TRBJ1-5; 8 positions agree with TRBD1. Germline V CDR1 and CDR2: SNHLY, FYNNEI. V lost 5 bases to trimming and J lost 1 base; unmatched junction nucleotides: 7. This CDR3 spans 16 amino acids.

In this sample, this clonotype turned up many times. This chain connects TRBV28 to TRBJ1-3; D unclear. The CDR3 contains 14 residues. Trimming left V 5 bases short and J 1 base short, with 9 bases between. CDR1 is MDHEN, CDR2 SYDVKM, per germline. The CDR3 protein is CASSLIGSGNTIYF. In nucleotides, the CDR3 is TGTGCCAGCAGTCTAATAGGGTCTGGAAACACCATATATTTT.

This clonotype has a count of ten or more. The chain has TRBV20-1 and TRBJ2-2; TRBD1 is a possible D gene (5 bases). The germline V gene has CDR1 DFQATT and CDR2 SNEGSKA (reference sequence). Trimming left V 6 bases short and J 0 bases short, with 8 bases between. The CDR3 runs 13 residues. CDR3: CSARQTNTGELFF. CDR3 in DNA: TGCAGTGCCCGACAGACGAACACCGGGGAGCTGTTTTTT.

The rearrangement links TRBV5-1 to TRBJ2-5; no reliable D call. CDR3 size: 14 residues. Germline V gene sequence: CDR1 SGHRS, CDR2 YFSETQ. The V and J ends lost 0 bases and 0 bases respectively, with 6 bases between them. The CDR3 DNA reads as TGCGCCAGCAGCTTGGGTCGGCACCAAGAGACCCAGTACTTC. Protein: CASSLGRHQETQYF. Variable domain in full (rest from reference TRBV5-1 and TRBJ2-5): KAGVTQTPRYLIKTRGQQVTLSCSPISGHRSVSWYQQTPGQGLQFLFEYFSETQRNKGNFPGRFSGRQFSNSRSEMNVSTLELGDSALYLCASSLGRHQETQYFGPGTRLLVL.

The chain is built from TRBV2 and TRBJ1-5; maybe TRBD1 (6 bases). This CDR3 is built from 20 residues. Germline V gene lookup returns CDR1 SNHLY and CDR2 FYNNEI. V dropped 0 bases and J dropped 2 bases, with 23 bases sitting between them. The CDR3 region is CASSEAEVGTRFRGNQPQHF. The CDR3 DNA follows: TGTGCCAGCAGTGAAGCGGAAGTAGGGACAAGGTTCCGGGGCAATCAGCCCCAGCATTTT.

This clonotype was found many times. The chain links TRBV11-3 to TRBJ1-1; possible D gene TRBD1, 5 bases. The CDR3 has 17 residues. Germline-derived CDR1 and CDR2 are SGHNT and YENEEA. Trimming shortened V by 6 bases and J by 1 base, and 21 bases separated the two germline ends. CDR3 in DNA: TGTGCCAGCAGGAATCGCAACTGGGGGACCGAGAACACTGAAGCTTTCTTT. Its protein product is CASRNRNWGTENTEAFF.

This clonotype was picked up many times. The rearrangement links TRBV5-1 to TRBJ2-7; 7 nucleotides align to TRBD2. CDR1 and CDR2 (germline): SGHRS, YFSETQ. The CDR3 sequence is 14 residues long. V shed 4 bases and J 7 bases; nucleotides not matched to a gene: 11. The CDR3 protein is CASSMGDYSLEQYF. The CDR3 nucleotides read TGCGCCAGCAGCATGGGGGACTATTCTTTAGAGCAGTACTTC.

This clonotype has only a few counts. At one of its ends the junction is not consistent with the germline gene, which may arise from a read error. The chain employs TRBV3-1 and TRBJ2-4; 8 bases match TRBD2. The CDR3 has 17 amino acids. Germline CDR1 reads LGHDT; CDR2 reads YNNKEL (reference sequence). CDR3 in amino acids: CASTQRALAGAKNIQYF. The CDR3 nucleotides read TGTGCCAGCACCCAAAGGGCCCTAGCGGGAGCCAAAAACATTCAGTACTTC.

This clonotype has ten or more counts. This chain uses TRBV2 with TRBJ2-7; 7 nucleotides line up with TRBD1. V gave up 6 bases and J gave up 7 bases; unmatched junction bases: 9. This CDR3 spans 13 amino acids. Germline CDR1 is SNHLY and CDR2 is FYNNEI. The CDR3 reads CASRSDRASEQYF. The CDR3 nucleotides read TGTGCCAGCAGAAGCGACAGGGCTTCGGAGCAGTACTTC.

This clonotype has a count of ten or more. The V and J genes are TRBV19 and TRBJ2-5; 9 nucleotides line up with TRBD2. The CDR3 is 16 amino acids. Trimming at V came to 3 bases and at J to 2 bases, leaving 7 bases not matched to a gene. Germline CDR1 and CDR2: LNHDA and SQIVND (reference sequence). The CDR3 bases are TGTGCCAGTAGTATCTCCGCTAGCGGGGTTCAAGAGACCCAGTACTTC. The encoded protein is CASSISASGVQETQYF.

This clonotype was counted ten times or more. The gene calls are TRBV20-1 and TRBJ1-2, with 7 nucleotides matching TRBD1. The CDR3 consists of 11 residues. The germline CDR1 and CDR2 sequences are DFQATT and SNEGSKA (reference sequence). The ends lost 3 bases at V and 5 bases at J; junction bases unmatched: 0. CDR3 loop: CSARTGYGYTF. CDR3 coding DNA: TGCAGTGCTAGGACAGGGTATGGCTACACCTTC.

This clonotype was counted a few times. Here the CDR3 DNA reads TGTGCCACCAGCAGAGACGGACGGGGGAACACTGAAGCTTTCTTT. This translates into CATSRDGRGNTEAFF. The rearrangement links TRBV15 to TRBJ1-1; no clear D. Germline loops: CDR1 LNHNV, CDR2 YYDKDF (reference sequence). With 0 bases removed from V and 1 base from J, the gap between germline ends came to 9 bases. The CDR3 has 15 residues.

This sequence joins TRBV6-2 or TRBV6-3 and TRBJ1-1; D ambiguous. The CDR3 loop spans 13 amino acids. The germline gives CDR1 MNHEY, CDR2 SVGEGT. V was cut by 6 bases and J by 0 bases, with 8 bases left in between. CDR3 in DNA: TGTGCCAGCAGGCGGAGTGTGAACACTGAAGCTTTCTTT. Translation: CASRRSVNTEAFF.

The chain links TRBV9 to TRBJ2-7; D is unresolved. The germline V gene has CDR1 SGDLS and CDR2 YYNGEE. Trimming removed 0 bases from V and 7 bases from J, with 11 bases in between. The CDR3 runs 13 residues. CDR3: CASSVASLGEQYF. CDR3 in DNA: TGTGCCAGCAGCGTAGCTTCCCTGGGAGAGCAGTACTTC.